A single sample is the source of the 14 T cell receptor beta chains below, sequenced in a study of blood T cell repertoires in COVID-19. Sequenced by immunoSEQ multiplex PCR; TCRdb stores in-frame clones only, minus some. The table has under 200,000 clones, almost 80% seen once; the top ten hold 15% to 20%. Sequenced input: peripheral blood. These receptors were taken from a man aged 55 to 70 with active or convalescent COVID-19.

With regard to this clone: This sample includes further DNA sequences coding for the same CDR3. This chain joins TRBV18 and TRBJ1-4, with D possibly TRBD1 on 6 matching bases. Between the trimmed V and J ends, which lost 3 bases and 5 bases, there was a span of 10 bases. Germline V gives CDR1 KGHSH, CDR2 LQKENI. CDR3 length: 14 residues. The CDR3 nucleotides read TGTGCCAGCTCACCGACAGGAGGAAATGAAAAACTGTTTTTT. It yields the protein CASSPTGGNEKLFF.

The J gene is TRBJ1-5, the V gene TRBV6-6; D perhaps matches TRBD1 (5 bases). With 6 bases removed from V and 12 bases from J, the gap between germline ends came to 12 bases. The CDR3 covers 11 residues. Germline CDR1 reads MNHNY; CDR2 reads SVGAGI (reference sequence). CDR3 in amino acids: CASSRDSHQHF. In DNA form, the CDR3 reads TGTGCCAGCAGCCGGGACTCCCACCAGCATTTT.

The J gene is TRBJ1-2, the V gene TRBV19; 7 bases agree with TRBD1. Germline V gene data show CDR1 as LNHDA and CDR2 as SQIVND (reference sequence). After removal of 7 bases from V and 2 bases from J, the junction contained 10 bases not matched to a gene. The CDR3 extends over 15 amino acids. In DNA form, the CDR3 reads TGTGCCAGTACCTCCTTCCTGGGACAGAACTATGGCTACACCTTC. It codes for CASTSFLGQNYGYTF.

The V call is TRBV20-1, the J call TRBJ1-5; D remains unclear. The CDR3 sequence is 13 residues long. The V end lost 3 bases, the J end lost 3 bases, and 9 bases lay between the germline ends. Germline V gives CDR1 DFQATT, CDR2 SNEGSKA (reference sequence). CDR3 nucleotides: TGCAGTGCTAGTAGAGGGATCAATCAGCCCCAGCATTTT. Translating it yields CSASRGINQPQHF.

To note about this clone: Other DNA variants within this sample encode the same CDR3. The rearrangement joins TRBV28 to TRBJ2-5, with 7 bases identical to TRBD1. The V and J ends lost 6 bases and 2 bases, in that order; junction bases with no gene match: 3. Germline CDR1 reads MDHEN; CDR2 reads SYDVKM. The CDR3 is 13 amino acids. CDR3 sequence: CASSRDSQETQYF. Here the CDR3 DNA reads TGTGCCAGCAGCCGGGACAGTCAAGAGACCCAGTACTTC.

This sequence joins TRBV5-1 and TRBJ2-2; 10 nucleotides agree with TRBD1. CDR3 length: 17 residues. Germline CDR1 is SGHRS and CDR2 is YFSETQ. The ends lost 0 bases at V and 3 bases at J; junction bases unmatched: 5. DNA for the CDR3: TGCGCCAGCAGCTTGGAAGGGACAGGGGTTGACACCGGGGAGCTGTTTTTT. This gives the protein CASSLEGTGVDTGELFF.

CDR3 sequence: CASSFDRALGNTEAFF. As DNA, the CDR3 is TGTGCCAGCAGTTTTGACAGGGCCCTCGGGAACACTGAAGCTTTCTTT. The V and J genes are TRBV28 and TRBJ1-1; TRBD1 matches at 7 bases. The CDR3 contains 16 residues. V dropped 3 bases and J dropped 1; count of bases not matched to a gene: 8. CDR1 MDHEN and CDR2 SYDVKM come from the germline V gene.

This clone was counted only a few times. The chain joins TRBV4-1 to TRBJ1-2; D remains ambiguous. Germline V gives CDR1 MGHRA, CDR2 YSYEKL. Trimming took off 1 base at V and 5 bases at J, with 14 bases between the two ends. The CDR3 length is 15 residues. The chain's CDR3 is CASSQVVGSGYGYTF. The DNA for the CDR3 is TGCGCCAGCAGCCAAGTTGTGGGGTCGGGGTATGGCTACACCTTC.

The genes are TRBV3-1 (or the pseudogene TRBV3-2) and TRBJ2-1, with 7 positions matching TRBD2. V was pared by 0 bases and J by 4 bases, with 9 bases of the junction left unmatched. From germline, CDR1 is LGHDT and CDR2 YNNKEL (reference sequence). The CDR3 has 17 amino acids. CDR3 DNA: TGTGCCAGCAGCCAAGAGCCTTGGCTAGCGGAATACAATGAGCAGTTCTTC. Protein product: CASSQEPWLAEYNEQFF.

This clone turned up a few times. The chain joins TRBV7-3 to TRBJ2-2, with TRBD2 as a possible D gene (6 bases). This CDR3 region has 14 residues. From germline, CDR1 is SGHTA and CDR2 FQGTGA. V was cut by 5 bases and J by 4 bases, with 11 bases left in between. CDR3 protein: CASSPGLITGELFF. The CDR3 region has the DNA TGTGCCAGCAGCCCGGGACTTATCACCGGGGAGCTGTTTTTT.

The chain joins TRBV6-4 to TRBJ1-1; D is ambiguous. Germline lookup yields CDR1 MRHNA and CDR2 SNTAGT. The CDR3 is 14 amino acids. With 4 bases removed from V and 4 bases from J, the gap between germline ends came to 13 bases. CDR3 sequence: CASSAEGRATEAFF. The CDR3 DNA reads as TGTGCCAGCAGTGCCGAAGGGAGGGCCACTGAAGCTTTCTTT.

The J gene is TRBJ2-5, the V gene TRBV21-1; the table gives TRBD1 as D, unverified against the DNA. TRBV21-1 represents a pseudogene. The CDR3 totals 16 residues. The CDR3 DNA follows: TGTGCCAGCAGCATTAGAACAGGGGGCTGTCAAGAGACCCAGTACTTC. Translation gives CASSIRTGGCQETQYF.

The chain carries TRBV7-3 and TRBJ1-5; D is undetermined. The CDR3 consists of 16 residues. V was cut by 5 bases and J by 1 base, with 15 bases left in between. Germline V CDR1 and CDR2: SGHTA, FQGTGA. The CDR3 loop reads CASSPRTLGSNQPQHF. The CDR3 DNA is TGTGCCAGCAGCCCGCGGACTTTAGGAAGCAATCAGCCCCAGCATTTT.

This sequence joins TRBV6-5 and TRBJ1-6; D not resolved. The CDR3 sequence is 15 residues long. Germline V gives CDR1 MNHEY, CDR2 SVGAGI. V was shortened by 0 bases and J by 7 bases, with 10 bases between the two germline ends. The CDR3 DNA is TGTGCCAGCAGTTACTCGAGTTACGGGAATTCACCCCTCCACTTT. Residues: CASSYSSYGNSPLHF.